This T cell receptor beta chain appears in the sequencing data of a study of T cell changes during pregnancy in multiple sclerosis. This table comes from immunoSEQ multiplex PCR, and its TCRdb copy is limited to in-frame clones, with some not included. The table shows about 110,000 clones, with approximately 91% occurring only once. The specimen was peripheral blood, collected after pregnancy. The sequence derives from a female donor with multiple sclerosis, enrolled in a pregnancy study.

In nucleotides, the CDR3 is TGTGCCATCCGACAGGCGCGCTGGGGTGAAAAACTGTTTTTT. It is translated as CAIRQARWGEKLFF. The chain joins TRBV7-8 to TRBJ1-4, with D possibly matching TRBD1 (6 bases). CDR3 length equals 14 residues. Trimming shortened V by 10 bases and J by 7 bases, and 19 bases separated the two germline ends. Per the germline V gene, CDR1 is SGHVS and CDR2 is FQNEAQ.